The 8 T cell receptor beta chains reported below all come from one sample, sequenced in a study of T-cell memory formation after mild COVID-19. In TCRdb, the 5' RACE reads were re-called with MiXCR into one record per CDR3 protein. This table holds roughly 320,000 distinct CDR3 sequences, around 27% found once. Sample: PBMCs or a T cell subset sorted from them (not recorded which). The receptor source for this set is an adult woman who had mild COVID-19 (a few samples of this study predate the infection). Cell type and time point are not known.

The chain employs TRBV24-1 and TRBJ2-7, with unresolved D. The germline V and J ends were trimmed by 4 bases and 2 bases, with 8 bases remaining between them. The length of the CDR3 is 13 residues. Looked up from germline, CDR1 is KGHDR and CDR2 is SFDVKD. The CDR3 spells CATSETNTYEQYF. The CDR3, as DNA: TGTGCCACCAGTGAGACAAATACCTACGAGCAGTACTTC.

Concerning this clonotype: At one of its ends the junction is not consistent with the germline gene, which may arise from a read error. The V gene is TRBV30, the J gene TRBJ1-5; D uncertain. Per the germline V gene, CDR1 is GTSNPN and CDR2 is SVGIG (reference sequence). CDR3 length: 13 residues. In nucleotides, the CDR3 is TGTGCCTGGGGTGTCGACGAGAATCAGCCCCAGCATTTT. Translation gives CAWGVDENQPQHF.

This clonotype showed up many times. The CDR3 spells CASSLTSVFQETQYF. As DNA, the CDR3 is TGCGCCAGCAGCTTGACTAGCGTCTTCCAAGAGACCCAGTACTTC. V and J are TRBV5-1 and TRBJ2-5; TRBD2 matches at 7 bases. This CDR3 has 15 residues. In germline, CDR1 is SGHRS, CDR2 YFSETQ. After removal of 1 base from V and 1 base from J, the junction contained 4 bases not matched to a gene.

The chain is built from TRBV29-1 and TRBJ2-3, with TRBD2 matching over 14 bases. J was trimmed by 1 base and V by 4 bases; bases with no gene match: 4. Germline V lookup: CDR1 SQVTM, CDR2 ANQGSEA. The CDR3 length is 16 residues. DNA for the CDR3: TGCAGCGTTGTGGGACTAGCGGGGGCCCGCACAGATACGCAGTATTTT. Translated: CSVVGLAGARTDTQYF.

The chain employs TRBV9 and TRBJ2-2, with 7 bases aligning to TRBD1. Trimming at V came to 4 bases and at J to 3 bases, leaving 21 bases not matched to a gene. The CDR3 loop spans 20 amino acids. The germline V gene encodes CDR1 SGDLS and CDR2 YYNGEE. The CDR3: CASSNTASGTAAWDTGELFF. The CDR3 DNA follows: TGTGCCAGCAGCAACACGGCCTCCGGGACAGCCGCTTGGGACACCGGGGAGCTGTTTTTT.

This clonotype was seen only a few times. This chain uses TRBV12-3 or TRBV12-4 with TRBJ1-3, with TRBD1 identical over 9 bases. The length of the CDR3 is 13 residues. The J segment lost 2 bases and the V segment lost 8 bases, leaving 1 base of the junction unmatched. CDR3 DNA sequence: TGTGCCAGCGACAGGGGGACTGGAAACACCATATATTTT. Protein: CASDRGTGNTIYF.

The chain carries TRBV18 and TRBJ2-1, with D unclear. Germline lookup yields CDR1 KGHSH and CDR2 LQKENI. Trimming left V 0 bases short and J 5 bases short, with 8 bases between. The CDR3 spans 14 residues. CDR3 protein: CASSPPAGDNEQFF. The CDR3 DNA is TGTGCCAGCTCACCACCGGCTGGGGACAATGAGCAGTTCTTC.

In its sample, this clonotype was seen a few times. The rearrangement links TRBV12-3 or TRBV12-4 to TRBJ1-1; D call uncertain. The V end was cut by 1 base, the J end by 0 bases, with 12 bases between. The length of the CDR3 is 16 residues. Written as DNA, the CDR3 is TGTGCCAGCAGTTTAGAGATGGGCATAATGAACACTGAAGCTTTCTTT. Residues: CASSLEMGIMNTEAFF.